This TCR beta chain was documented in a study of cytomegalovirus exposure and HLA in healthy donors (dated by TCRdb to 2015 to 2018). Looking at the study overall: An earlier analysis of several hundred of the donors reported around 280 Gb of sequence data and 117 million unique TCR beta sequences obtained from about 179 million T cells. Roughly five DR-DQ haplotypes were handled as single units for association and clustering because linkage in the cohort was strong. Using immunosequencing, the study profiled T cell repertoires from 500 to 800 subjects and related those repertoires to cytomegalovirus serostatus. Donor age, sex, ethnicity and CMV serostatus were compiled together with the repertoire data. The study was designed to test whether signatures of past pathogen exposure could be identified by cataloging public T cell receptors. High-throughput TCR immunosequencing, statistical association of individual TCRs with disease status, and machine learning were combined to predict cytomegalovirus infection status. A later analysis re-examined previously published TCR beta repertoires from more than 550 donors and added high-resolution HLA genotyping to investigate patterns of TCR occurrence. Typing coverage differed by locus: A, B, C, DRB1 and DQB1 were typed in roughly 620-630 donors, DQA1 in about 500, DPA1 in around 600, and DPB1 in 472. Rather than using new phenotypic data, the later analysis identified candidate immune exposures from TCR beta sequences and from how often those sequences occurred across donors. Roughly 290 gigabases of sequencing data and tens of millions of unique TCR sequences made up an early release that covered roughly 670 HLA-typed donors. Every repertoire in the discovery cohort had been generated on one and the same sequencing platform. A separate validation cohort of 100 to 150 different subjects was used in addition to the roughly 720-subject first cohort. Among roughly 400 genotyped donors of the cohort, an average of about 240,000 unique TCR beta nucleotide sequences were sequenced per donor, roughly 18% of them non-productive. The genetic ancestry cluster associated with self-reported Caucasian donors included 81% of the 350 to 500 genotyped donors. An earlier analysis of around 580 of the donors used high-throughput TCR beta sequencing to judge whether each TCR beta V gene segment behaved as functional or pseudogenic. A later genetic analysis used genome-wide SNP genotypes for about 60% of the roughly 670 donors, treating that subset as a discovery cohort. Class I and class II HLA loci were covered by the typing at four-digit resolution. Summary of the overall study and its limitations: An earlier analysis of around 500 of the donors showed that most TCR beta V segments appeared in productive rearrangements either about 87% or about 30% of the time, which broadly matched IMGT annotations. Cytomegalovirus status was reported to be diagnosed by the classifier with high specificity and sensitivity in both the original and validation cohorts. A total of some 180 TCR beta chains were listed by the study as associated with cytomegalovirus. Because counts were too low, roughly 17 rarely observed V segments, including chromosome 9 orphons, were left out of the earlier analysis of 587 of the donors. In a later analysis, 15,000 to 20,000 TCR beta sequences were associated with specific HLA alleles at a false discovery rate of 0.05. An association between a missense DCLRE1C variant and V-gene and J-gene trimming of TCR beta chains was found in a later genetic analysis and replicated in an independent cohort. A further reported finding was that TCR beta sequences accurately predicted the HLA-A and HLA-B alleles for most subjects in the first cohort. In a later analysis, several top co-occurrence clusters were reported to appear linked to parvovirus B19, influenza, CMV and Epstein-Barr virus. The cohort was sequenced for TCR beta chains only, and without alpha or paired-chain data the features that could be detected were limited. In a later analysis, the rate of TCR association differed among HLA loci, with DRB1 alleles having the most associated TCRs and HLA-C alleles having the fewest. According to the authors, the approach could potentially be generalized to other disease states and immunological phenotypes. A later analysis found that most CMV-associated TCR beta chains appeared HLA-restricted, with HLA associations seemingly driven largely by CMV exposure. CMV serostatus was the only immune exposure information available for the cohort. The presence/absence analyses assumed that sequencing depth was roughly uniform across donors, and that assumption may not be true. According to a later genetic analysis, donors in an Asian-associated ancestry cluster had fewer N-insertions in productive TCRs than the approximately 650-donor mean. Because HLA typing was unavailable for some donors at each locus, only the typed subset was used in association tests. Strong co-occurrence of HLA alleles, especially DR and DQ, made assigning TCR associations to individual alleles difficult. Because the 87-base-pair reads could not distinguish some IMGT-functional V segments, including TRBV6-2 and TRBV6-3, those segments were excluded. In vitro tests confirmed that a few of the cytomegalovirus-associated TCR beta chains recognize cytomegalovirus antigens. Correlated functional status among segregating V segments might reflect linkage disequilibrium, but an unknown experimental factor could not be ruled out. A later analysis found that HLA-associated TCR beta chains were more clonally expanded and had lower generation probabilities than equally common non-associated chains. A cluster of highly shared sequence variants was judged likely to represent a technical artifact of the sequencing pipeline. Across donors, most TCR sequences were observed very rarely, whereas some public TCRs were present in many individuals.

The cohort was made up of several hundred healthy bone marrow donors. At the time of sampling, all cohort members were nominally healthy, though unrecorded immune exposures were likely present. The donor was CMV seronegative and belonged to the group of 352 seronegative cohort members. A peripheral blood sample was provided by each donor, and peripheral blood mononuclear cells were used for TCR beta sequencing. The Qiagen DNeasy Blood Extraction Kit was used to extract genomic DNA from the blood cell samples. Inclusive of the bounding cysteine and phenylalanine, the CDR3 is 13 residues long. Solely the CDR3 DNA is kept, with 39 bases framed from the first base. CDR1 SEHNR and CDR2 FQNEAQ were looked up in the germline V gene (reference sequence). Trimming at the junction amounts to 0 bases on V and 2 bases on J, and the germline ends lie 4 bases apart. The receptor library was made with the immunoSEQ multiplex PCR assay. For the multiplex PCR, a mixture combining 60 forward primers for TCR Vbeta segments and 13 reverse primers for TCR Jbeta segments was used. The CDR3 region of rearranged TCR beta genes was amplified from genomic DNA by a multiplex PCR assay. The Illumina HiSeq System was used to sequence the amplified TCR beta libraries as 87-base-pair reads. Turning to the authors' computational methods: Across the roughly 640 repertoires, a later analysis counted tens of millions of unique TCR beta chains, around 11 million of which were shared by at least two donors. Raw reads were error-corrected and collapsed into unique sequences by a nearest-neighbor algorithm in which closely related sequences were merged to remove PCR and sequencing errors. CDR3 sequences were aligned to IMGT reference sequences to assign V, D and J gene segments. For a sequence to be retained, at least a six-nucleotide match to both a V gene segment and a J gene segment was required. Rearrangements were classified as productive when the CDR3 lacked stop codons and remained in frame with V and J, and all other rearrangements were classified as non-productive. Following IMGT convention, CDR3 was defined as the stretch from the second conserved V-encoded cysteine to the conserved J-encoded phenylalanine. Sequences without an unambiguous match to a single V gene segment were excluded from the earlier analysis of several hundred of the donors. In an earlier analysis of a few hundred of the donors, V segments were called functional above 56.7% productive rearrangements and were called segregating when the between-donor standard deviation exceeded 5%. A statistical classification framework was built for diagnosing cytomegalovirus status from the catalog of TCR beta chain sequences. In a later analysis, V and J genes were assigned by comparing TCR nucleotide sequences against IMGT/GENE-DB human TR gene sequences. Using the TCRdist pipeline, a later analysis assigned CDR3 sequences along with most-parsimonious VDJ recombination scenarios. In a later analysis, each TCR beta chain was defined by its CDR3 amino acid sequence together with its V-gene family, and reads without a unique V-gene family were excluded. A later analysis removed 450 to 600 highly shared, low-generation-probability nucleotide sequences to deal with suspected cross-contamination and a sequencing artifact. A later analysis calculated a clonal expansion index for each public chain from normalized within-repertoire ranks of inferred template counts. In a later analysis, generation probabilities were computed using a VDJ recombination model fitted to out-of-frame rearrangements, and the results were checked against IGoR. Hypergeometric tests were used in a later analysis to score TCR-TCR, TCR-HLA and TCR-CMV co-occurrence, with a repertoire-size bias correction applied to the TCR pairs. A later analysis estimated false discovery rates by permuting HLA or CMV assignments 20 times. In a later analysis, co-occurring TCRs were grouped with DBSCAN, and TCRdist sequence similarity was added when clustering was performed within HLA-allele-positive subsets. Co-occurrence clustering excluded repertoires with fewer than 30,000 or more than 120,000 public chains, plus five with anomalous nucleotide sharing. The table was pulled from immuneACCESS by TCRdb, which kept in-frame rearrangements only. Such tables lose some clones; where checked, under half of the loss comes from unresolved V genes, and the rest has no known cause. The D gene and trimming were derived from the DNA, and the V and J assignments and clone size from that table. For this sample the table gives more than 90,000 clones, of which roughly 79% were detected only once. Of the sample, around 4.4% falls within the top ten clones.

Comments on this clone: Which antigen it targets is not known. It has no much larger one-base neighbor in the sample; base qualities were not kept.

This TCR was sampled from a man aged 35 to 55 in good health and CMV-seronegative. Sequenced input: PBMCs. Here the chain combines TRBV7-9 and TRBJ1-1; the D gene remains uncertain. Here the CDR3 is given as CASSLAANTEAFF. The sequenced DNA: TGTGCCAGCAGCTTAGCGGCAAACACTGAAGCTTTCTTT.